The sequence of this T cell receptor (beta chain) was determined in a study of blood T cell repertoires in COVID-19 (dated by TCRdb to 2019 to 2021). Study-wide context: Collaborator samples came from the United States, Italy and Spain and covered acute and convalescent phases of COVID-19. The prospective study material was composed of cDNA or gDNA derived from T cells, B-cell-depleted T cells, or PBMCs. The dataset comprised deeply sampled blood TCRbeta repertoires from subjects exposed to, actively infected with, or recovered from COVID-19. The repertoires were released in a freely available public database intended as a resource for research on the immune response to SARS-CoV-2. The samples were drawn from two sources: the first 160 participants of the ongoing ImmuneRACE study, and over 1,000 subjects contributed by 6 global collaborators. Sample metadata almost always included a de-identified subject ID, COVID-19 status, age in years and sex. Where available, HLA class I and class II types were taken from metadata supplied by the sample provider and were not determined by assay-based typing. What the authors observed across the whole study: Clinical and demographic metadata were provided uncurated, with the amount varying by source and participant.

V is cut by 0 bases and J by 0 bases, and the space between the germline ends is 9 bases. CDR1 and CDR2 are drawn from the germline V gene: SGHRS, YFSETQ. The CDR3, from cysteine to phenylalanine, totals 15 residues. The CDR3 DNA has 45 bases and is translated from base 1. The immunoSEQ Assay, a bias-controlled multiplex PCR, was used to amplify TCRbeta CDR3 regions from genomic DNA. From the authors' description of their analysis: Within the assay, amplification of reference gene primers was used to estimate how many nucleated cells each sample contained. Sequence reads were collapsed and filtered to measure the absolute abundance of every unique TCRbeta CDR3 rearrangement. Productive Simpson clonality was computed per sample as the square root of Simpson's diversity index over productive rearrangements. Here the immuneACCESS table is served through TCRdb, limited to in-frame sequences with V and J called. Missing clones are a known gap in these copies; in checked studies unresolved V genes cover under half, and the rest lacks a known reason. D and trimming were read from the DNA, whereas the V and J calls and clone size are those reported in that table. The sample table shows around 350,000 clones, and around 90% are seen once. Under 3% of the sample is in the top ten clones.

A note on this clone: It lacks a known antigen. Base qualities are missing; no much larger clone stands one base away.

Whole blood was collected in K2EDTA tubes by collaborating institutions according to the institutions' own protocols. For TCRbeta analysis, collaborators shipped samples in one of three forms: frozen whole blood, isolated PBMCs, or DNA extracted from either of those sample types. The sequence was obtained from a human donor in a cohort sampled during active COVID-19. The rearrangement joined TRBV5-1 to TRBJ1-1; confidence is insufficient to name the D gene. Input material: peripheral blood. The DNA reads as follows: TGCGCCAGCAGCTTGGAGCGGGCAATGAACACTGAAGCTTTCTTT. Its protein product is CASSLERAMNTEAFF.